This T cell receptor beta chain was obtained from a study of control samples from healthy donors and cancer patients. Sequencing was performed with immunoSEQ multiplex PCR; in TCRdb, only in-frame clones are kept and a portion is missing. The sample records 100,000 to 150,000 clones, about 93% being singletons. Per germline, CDR1 SGHRS and CDR2 YFSETQ. The trim removed 5 bases at V and 3 bases at J, leaving 5 bases unmatched. There are 14 residues in the CDR3. The sequence was collected from a man younger than 30 in good health. Sequenced input: blood. The genes are TRBV5-1 and TRBJ2-3; TRBD1 matches 8 bases. The CDR3 is CASRTGQETDTQYF. For the CDR3, the DNA is TGCGCCAGCAGGACGGGACAGGAGACAGATACGCAGTATTTT.